Following are 31 T cell receptor beta chains from one sample sequenced in a study of T-cell reconstitution after alpha-beta-depleted transplantation in children. A library of TCRbeta sequences, prepared with unique molecular identifiers, was generated. TCRdb independently ran MiXCR on the PCR reads; one entry per CDR3 protein. The sample holds 600,000 to 800,000 distinct CDR3 sequences, about an eighth seen once. The sample here was PBMCs, taken before TCRalphabeta/CD19-depleted stem cell transplant. The receptors here all came from a girl aged 2-9 years with congenital amegakaryocytic thrombocytopenia, due to receive a stem cell transplant.

This clonotype has a count of ten or more. The chain couples TRBV12-3 or TRBV12-4 to TRBJ2-2; D is possibly TRBD1 (6 bases). The CDR3 is made up of 14 amino acids. V lost 4 bases and J 4 bases, leaving 10 bases between the germline ends. CDR3 nucleotide sequence: TGTGCCAGCAGTTGGCAGGGGCGCACCGGGGAGCTGTTTTTT. Translating gives CASSWQGRTGELFF.

There are many counts of this clonotype. V usage is TRBV7-8 and J usage is TRBJ2-1; the D is unclear. The V end lost 1 base, the J end lost 0 bases, and 7 bases lay between the germline ends. CDR3 length equals 15 residues. The V gene's germline CDR1 is SGHVS and CDR2 FQNEAQ. This CDR3 is CASSLGVGSYNEQFF. The CDR3 bases are TGTGCCAGCAGCTTAGGTGTCGGCTCCTACAATGAGCAGTTCTTC.

There are many counts of this clonotype. The rearrangement links TRBV10-3 to TRBJ2-1, with D unclear. Between the trimmed V and J ends, which lost 8 bases and 9 bases, there was a span of 29 bases. Germline V gene sequence: CDR1 ENHRY, CDR2 SYGVKD. The CDR3 loop spans 17 amino acids. CDR3 nucleotides: TGTGCCATCGGTGTCGCGTGCCAGCTGAGTCAGTCATGTGAGCAGTTCTTC. Protein product: CAIGVACQLSQSCEQFF.

There are many counts of this clonotype. V usage is TRBV7-2 and J usage is TRBJ2-7; D may match TRBD1 or TRBD2 (5 bases each). Trimming shortened V by 1 base and J by 5 bases, and 15 bases separated the two germline ends. The CDR3 totals 15 residues. Per the germline V gene, CDR1 is SGHTA and CDR2 is FQGNSA. Here the CDR3 reads CASSLVVRWDDEQYF. The CDR3 DNA follows: TGTGCCAGCAGCTTAGTTGTGCGTTGGGACGACGAGCAGTACTTC. Full variable domain (rest looked up from reference TRBV7-2 and TRBJ2-7): GAGVSQSPSNKVTEKGKDVELRCDPISGHTALYWYRQSLGQGLEFLIYFQGNSAPDKSGLPSDRFSAERTGGSVSTLTIQRTQQEDSAVYLCASSLVVRWDDEQYFGPGTRLTVT.

The J gene is TRBJ2-7, the V gene TRBV7-2; 11 positions match TRBD2. V dropped 0 bases and J dropped 0; count of bases not matched to a gene: 4. This CDR3 region has 17 residues. Germline lookup yields CDR1 SGHTA and CDR2 FQGNSA. CDR3 residues: CASSLALAGGSSYEQYF. As DNA, the CDR3 is TGTGCCAGCAGCTTAGCGTTAGCGGGAGGGAGCTCCTACGAGCAGTACTTC.

The rearrangement links TRBV25-1 to TRBJ2-5, with 10 bases fitting TRBD2. CDR1 MGHDK and CDR2 SYGVNS come from the germline V gene. This CDR3 is 14 amino acids long. Unmatched junction bases numbered 6, after V lost 8 bases and J lost 3 bases. CDR3 sequence (DNA): TGTGCCAGCTCTCTAGCGGGAGAAGAAGAGACCCAGTACTTC. It codes for CASSLAGEEETQYF.

About this clonotype itself: A read error may produce the germline difference seen at one junction end. The chain combines TRBV18 with TRBJ1-4; D is ambiguous. CDR3 length: 15 amino acids. Germline V CDR1 and CDR2: KGHSH, LQKENI. CDR3 region: CASSPQDHANGKLFF. CDR3 coding DNA: TGTGCCAGCTCACCACAGGATCATGCTAATGGAAAACTGTTTTTT.

This clonotype was found once. The chain is built from TRBV6-2 or TRBV6-3 and TRBJ2-3, with a weak D call TRBD2 (6 bases). The V end was cut by 2 bases, the J end by 5 bases, with 14 bases between. The CDR3 has 15 residues. The V gene's germline CDR1 is MNHEY and CDR2 SVGEGT. Here the CDR3 DNA reads TGTGCCAGCAGTTACCCTGCGAGGGGAGGAGATACGCAGTATTTT. Its translation: CASSYPARGGDTQYF.

This chain uses TRBV28 with TRBJ2-7, with a possible D match to TRBD1 (5 bases). This CDR3 spans 13 amino acids. The V gene lost 0 bases and the J gene lost 7 bases, with 10 bases spanning the gap. Germline V CDR1 and CDR2: MDHEN, SYDVKM. CDR3 bases: TGTGCCAGCAGTTTATGGGGGCAGGGAGAGCAGTACTTC. Amino acids: CASSLWGQGEQYF.

The sample holds a few counts of this clonotype. This chain connects TRBV10-3 to TRBJ2-1, with D uncertain. Trimming took off 2 bases at V and 8 bases at J, with 4 bases between the two ends. Germline loops: CDR1 ENHRY, CDR2 SYGVKD. CDR3 length: 11 amino acids. The CDR3 sequence: CAISEGDEQFF. CDR3 nucleotide sequence: TGTGCCATCAGTGAGGGTGATGAGCAGTTCTTC.

This clonotype was counted ten times or more. V is TRBV6-4 and J is TRBJ2-1, with TRBD2 identical over 13 bases. The CDR3 extends over 14 amino acids. Germline trimming cut 6 bases from V and 8 bases from J; bases unmatched to any gene: 4. The V gene's germline CDR1 is MRHNA and CDR2 SNTAGT. CDR3: CASSWTSGSDEQFF. The CDR3 bases are TGTGCCAGCAGCTGGACTAGCGGGAGTGATGAGCAGTTCTTC.

This chain connects TRBV5-1 to TRBJ2-1; TRBD2 aligns across 12 bases. The CDR3 runs to 15 residues. J lost 13 bases, V lost 0 bases, and 8 bases had no gene match. Germline CDR1 and CDR2: SGHRS and YFSETQ. CDR3 DNA sequence: TGCGCCAGCAGCTTGGATGCTAGCGGGAGGGCCAATCAGTTCTTC. Protein: CASSLDASGRANQFF.

In its sample, this clonotype was seen many times. The chain has TRBV7-2 and TRBJ1-1; possible D gene TRBD1, 6 bases. The CDR3 sequence is 15 residues long. V was cut by 10 bases and J by 1 base, with 19 bases left in between. Germline CDR1 and CDR2: SGHTA and FQGNSA. CDR3 sequence: CAIVPLGHPNTEAFF. CDR3 sequence (DNA): TGTGCCATAGTACCTCTGGGACATCCGAACACTGAAGCTTTCTTT.

This clonotype was found many times. The chain employs TRBV7-9 and TRBJ1-2, with a weak D call TRBD1 (5 bases). V was pared by 2 bases and J by 3 bases, with 10 bases between. This CDR3 is 14 amino acids long. Per the germline V gene, CDR1 is SEHNR and CDR2 is FQNEAQ (reference sequence). CDR3 sequence reads: CASSLSSRDYGYTF. CDR3 coding DNA: TGTGCCAGCAGCTTATCCTCCAGGGACTATGGCTACACCTTC.

This clonotype has more than one count but fewer than ten. The V and J genes are TRBV20-1 and TRBJ2-7; 7 nucleotides agree with TRBD2. The junction had 10 bases not matched to a gene; V was cut back by 2 bases and J by 3 bases. The germline gives CDR1 DFQATT, CDR2 SNEGSKA (reference sequence). CDR3 length: 15 amino acids. CDR3 loop: CSARTPAGSNYEQYF. The CDR3 coding sequence is TGCAGTGCTAGAACTCCAGCGGGGAGCAACTACGAGCAGTACTTC.

The chain combines TRBV20-1 with TRBJ2-1, with 7 bases identical to TRBD2. Unmatched junction bases numbered 16, after V lost 7 bases and J lost 4 bases. This CDR3 spans 16 amino acids. Germline V gives CDR1 DFQATT, CDR2 SNEGSKA (reference sequence). The CDR3, as DNA: TGCAGTGTCCACCGGGACTACCAGAAAATATACAATGAGCAGTTCTTC. Translation: CSVHRDYQKIYNEQFF.

This chain joins TRBV11-1 and TRBJ2-1; 8 positions match TRBD2. V dropped 5 bases and J dropped 4; count of bases not matched to a gene: 16. Per germline, CDR1 SGHAT and CDR2 FQDESV (reference sequence). This CDR3 region has 18 residues. CDR3 DNA sequence: TGTGCCAGCAGCCCTTTCCCCTCAGGACTAGCTGTATACAATGAGCAGTTCTTC. Residues: CASSPFPSGLAVYNEQFF.

The sample holds a few counts of this clonotype. V is TRBV20-1 and J is TRBJ1-5; 8 bases align to TRBD1. Germline V gives CDR1 DFQATT, CDR2 SNEGSKA (reference sequence). With V trimmed by 3 bases and J by 2 bases, 6 bases remained unmatched. The CDR3 spans 15 residues. This CDR3 reads CSASPGGRGNQPQHF. CDR3 DNA sequence: TGCAGTGCTAGCCCAGGGGGCAGAGGCAATCAGCCCCAGCATTTT.

There are many counts of this clonotype. As DNA, the CDR3 is TGCGCCAGCAGCACCTGGACTAAAACCTACAATGAGCAGTTCTTC. Protein sequence: CASSTWTKTYNEQFF. This chain joins TRBV5-1 and TRBJ2-1; a weak D match, TRBD2 (6 bases). The CDR3 contains 15 residues. The germline V and J ends were trimmed by 4 bases and 2 bases, with 13 bases remaining between them. Germline assignment: CDR1 SGHRS and CDR2 YFSETQ.

This clonotype was recorded at least ten times. This chain connects TRBV12-3 or TRBV12-4 to TRBJ2-5, with 9 bases lining up with TRBD2. V was clipped by 6 bases and J by 4 bases; unmatched bases: 6. The CDR3 loop spans 14 amino acids. The CDR3 sequence is CASRVAGARETQYF. CDR3 coding DNA: TGTGCCAGCAGAGTAGCGGGAGCTCGAGAGACCCAGTACTTC.

This clonotype was seen a handful of times. The chain joins TRBV11-2 to TRBJ2-1, with unresolved D. The CDR3 is made up of 15 amino acids. Per germline, CDR1 SGHAT and CDR2 FQNNGV. Between the trimmed V and J ends, which lost 2 bases and 1 base, there was a span of 9 bases. Here the CDR3 DNA reads TGTGCCAGCAGCTTATTGACCGGTTCCTACAATGAGCAGTTCTTC. It specifies CASSLLTGSYNEQFF.

This clonotype was detected many times. The chain couples TRBV28 to TRBJ1-2, with a possible D match to TRBD1 (5 bases). The V gene's germline CDR1 is MDHEN and CDR2 SYDVKM. V lost 5 bases and J lost 6, with 13 bases in between. The CDR3 totals 13 residues. CDR3 sequence reads: CASSTIQGNGYTF. The CDR3 DNA sequence: TGTGCCAGCAGTACCATCCAGGGAAATGGCTACACCTTC.

This clonotype was detected many times. This chain links TRBV20-1 with TRBJ2-7; 9 bases align to TRBD1. Germline lookup yields CDR1 DFQATT and CDR2 SNEGSKA (reference sequence). Trimming cost V 0 bases and J 3 bases; bases outside gene matches: 3. This CDR3 has 14 amino acids. As DNA, the CDR3 is TGCAGTGCTAGAGAGATGGGACAGGGCTACGAGCAGTACTTC. This translates into CSAREMGQGYEQYF.

The table lists this clonotype with many counts. J is TRBJ2-1 and V is TRBV29-1; 8 bases match TRBD2. With 2 bases clipped from V and 9 bases from J, the junction kept 9 bases outside the gene matches. Germline values: CDR1 SQVTM, CDR2 ANQGSEA. CDR3 length: 14 amino acids. The CDR3 DNA sequence: TGCAGCGTTGAATGGAGCGGGAGTGAAAGTGAGCAGTTCTTC. Translated: CSVEWSGSESEQFF.

The rearrangement links TRBV5-1 to TRBJ1-4; D remains ambiguous. The CDR3 contains 14 residues. Germline assignment: CDR1 SGHRS and CDR2 YFSETQ. V lost 6 bases and J 0 bases, leaving 9 bases between the germline ends. CDR3 protein: CASIESSTNEKLFF. Here the CDR3 DNA reads TGCGCCAGCATCGAGTCTTCAACTAATGAAAAACTGTTTTTT.

There are a few counts of this clonotype. The CDR3 nucleotides read TGTGCCACCAGCAGCGTTGGGTCCGGGGAGCAGTTCTTC. As protein: CATSSVGSGEQFF. The chain couples TRBV15 to TRBJ2-1; D not certain. Germline values: CDR1 LNHNV, CDR2 YYDKDF (reference sequence). The CDR3 is made up of 13 amino acids. V lost 3 bases and J lost 10, with 13 bases in between.

This clonotype was counted between two and nine times. V usage is TRBV12-3 or TRBV12-4 and J usage is TRBJ2-7; D perhaps matches TRBD2 (6 bases). The CDR3 is 16 amino acids. With 3 bases removed from V and 7 bases from J, the gap between germline ends came to 22 bases. CDR3 DNA sequence: TGTGCCAGCAGTTTGGTCCTTGGAAGGCAGGGAGGAGAGCAGTACTTC. Encoded protein: CASSLVLGRQGGEQYF.

The chain employs TRBV2 and TRBJ2-1; D not resolved. Germline V gene data show CDR1 as SNHLY and CDR2 as FYNNEI. This CDR3 spans 16 amino acids. V was clipped by 8 bases and J by 1 base, with 18 bases between them. The CDR3 nucleotides read TGTGCCAGCCAGTTCAGCCGGGTTGGGTCCTACAATGAGCAGTTCTTC. Its translation: CASQFSRVGSYNEQFF.

This clonotype was detected ten times or more. The chain has TRBV5-1 and TRBJ1-2, with D tentatively TRBD1 (5 bases). Trimming took 0 bases from V and 1 from J, leaving 10 bases between them. The CDR3 runs 15 residues. Germline CDR1 and CDR2: SGHRS and YFSETQ. The CDR3 coding sequence is TGCGCCAGCAGCTTGGAGGCAGGGTTTAACTATGGCTACACCTTC. Translation gives CASSLEAGFNYGYTF. Using reference TRBV5-1 and TRBJ1-2 for the parts outside the CDR3, the full variable domain is KAGVTQTPRYLIKTRGQQVTLSCSPISGHRSVSWYQQTPGQGLQFLFEYFSETQRNKGNFPGRFSGRQFSNSRSEMNVSTLELGDSALYLCASSLEAGFNYGYTFGSGTRLTVV.

This sequence joins TRBV24-1 and TRBJ2-5; possibly TRBD1 or TRBD2 for D (5 bases each). Germline CDR1 reads KGHDR; CDR2 reads SFDVKD. This CDR3 is built from 14 residues. Trimming took 3 bases from V and 5 from J, leaving 12 bases between them. The CDR3, as DNA: TGTGCCACCAGTGATACCCTAGAGGGGGAGACCCAGTACTTC. Translated, it gives CATSDTLEGETQYF.

This clonotype was detected only a few times. The genes are TRBV20-1 and TRBJ2-1; TRBD1 matches 7 bases. V was clipped by 1 base and J by 10 bases; unmatched bases: 13. The CDR3 extends over 15 amino acids. The germline gives CDR1 DFQATT, CDR2 SNEGSKA (reference sequence). CDR3 nucleotide sequence: TGCAGTGCTAGAGCGCCGGGACAGACACCATGGGAGCAGTTCTTC. As protein: CSARAPGQTPWEQFF.